Only one count was recorded for the clone carrying this T cell receptor (beta chain). The CDR3 is 16 amino acids. Germline V gives CDR1 SGHKS, CDR2 YYEKEE (reference sequence). V was trimmed by 4 bases and J by 2 bases, leaving 16 bases between them. This sample was included in a study of blood T cell repertoires in COVID-19. Study information: Acute and convalescent COVID-19 specimens originated in the United States, Italy and Spain. Nucleic acid was either cDNA or gDNA, and it came from T cells, B-cell-depleted T cells, or PBMCs.

In the authors' methods: Counts of nucleated cells, estimated from reference gene primer amplification, were obtained. TCRdb's table, derived via immunoSEQ multiplex PCR, lists solely in-frame clones and lacks some. V, J and clone size are taken as reported in that table, and D and trimming were inferred from the DNA itself. The sample yields over 85,000 clones, 86% seen once. The source material was peripheral blood. The TCR comes from a woman aged 80 or older with acute or convalescent COVID-19. The chain joins TRBV5-5 to TRBJ1-5; D is unclear. DNA for the CDR3: TGTGCCAGCAGCGCCCATGGGCAGGAGGGCAATCAGCCCCAGCATTTT. Residues: CASSAHGQEGNQPQHF.